The rows below give T cell receptor beta chains drawn from one sample of a study of cytomegalovirus exposure and HLA in healthy donors. Sequencing was performed with immunoSEQ multiplex PCR; in TCRdb, only in-frame clones are kept and a portion is missing. Across 100,000 or so clones, the top ten clones capture 3% to 4% of the sample. The source material was PBMCs. These receptors were taken from a woman between 25 and 40 years old in good health and CMV-seronegative. Both conserved end residues are part of each CDR3. D genes are given only for firm matches.

V: TRBV28; J: TRBJ2-1; D: NA; CDR3: CASSLAYEQFF; DNA: TGTGCCAGCAGCCTAGCCTATGAGCAGTTCTTC
V: TRBV5-4; J: TRBJ2-2; D: TRBD2; CDR3: CASSLLAGGHVGELFF; DNA: TGTGCCAGCAGCCTTCTGGCGGGGGGGCACGTCGGGGAGCTGTTTTTT
V: TRBV2; J: TRBJ1-1; D: TRBD1; CDR3: CASGGQGGTEAFF; DNA: TGTGCCAGCGGGGGACAGGGAGGGACTGAAGCTTTCTTT
V: TRBV10-3; J: TRBJ1-2; D: NA; CDR3: CAISESEDHYGYTF; DNA: TGTGCCATCAGTGAGTCGGAGGACCACTATGGCTACACCTTC
V: TRBV5-6; J: TRBJ1-2; D: TRBD1; CDR3: CASSLGQGPPYGYTF; DNA: TGTGCCAGCAGCCTCGGACAGGGTCCTCCATATGGCTACACCTTC
V: TRBV19; J: TRBJ2-1; D: NA; CDR3: CASSMKQVEEQFF; DNA: TGTGCCAGTAGTATGAAACAGGTGGAGGAGCAGTTCTTC
V: TRBV10-3; J: TRBJ2-1; D: NA; CDR3: CAISETASDEQFF; DNA: TGTGCCATCAGTGAGACAGCTTCCGATGAGCAGTTCTTC
V: TRBV9; J: TRBJ2-4; D: TRBD1; CDR3: CASSFQGQGANIQYF; DNA: TGTGCCAGCAGCTTCCAAGGACAGGGGGCCAACATTCAGTACTTC
V: TRBV5-4; J: TRBJ2-5; D: NA; CDR3: CASSPGLQQETQYF; DNA: TGTGCCAGCAGCCCGGGACTCCAACAAGAGACCCAGTACTTC
V: TRBV6-5; J: TRBJ2-7; D: NA; CDR3: CASSTRGEQYF; DNA: TGTGCCAGCAGTACCCGCGGGGAGCAGTACTTC
V: TRBV28; J: TRBJ1-1; D: NA; CDR3: CASSPGGENTEAFF; DNA: TGTGCCAGCAGCCCGGGGGGGGAGAACACTGAAGCTTTCTTT
V: TRBV19; J: TRBJ2-5; D: TRBD1; CDR3: CASGGQGQETQYF; DNA: TGTGCCAGTGGGGGACAGGGACAAGAGACCCAGTACTTC
V: TRBV9; J: TRBJ1-2; D: NA; CDR3: CASSLRIREGYTF; DNA: TGTGCCAGCAGCTTACGAATCAGGGAAGGCTACACCTTC
V: TRBV4-1; J: TRBJ1-1; D: NA; CDR3: CASSQPLGTEAFF; DNA: TGCGCCAGCAGCCAACCACTCGGTACTGAAGCTTTCTTT
V: TRBV5-1; J: TRBJ1-6; D: NA; CDR3: CASSPGVNSPLHF; DNA: TGCGCCAGCAGCCCCGGAGTTAATTCACCCCTCCACTTT
V: TRBV6-1; J: TRBJ1-2; D: TRBD1; CDR3: CASSAEPGQHYGYTF; DNA: TGTGCCAGCAGTGCCGAACCGGGACAGCACTATGGCTACACCTTC